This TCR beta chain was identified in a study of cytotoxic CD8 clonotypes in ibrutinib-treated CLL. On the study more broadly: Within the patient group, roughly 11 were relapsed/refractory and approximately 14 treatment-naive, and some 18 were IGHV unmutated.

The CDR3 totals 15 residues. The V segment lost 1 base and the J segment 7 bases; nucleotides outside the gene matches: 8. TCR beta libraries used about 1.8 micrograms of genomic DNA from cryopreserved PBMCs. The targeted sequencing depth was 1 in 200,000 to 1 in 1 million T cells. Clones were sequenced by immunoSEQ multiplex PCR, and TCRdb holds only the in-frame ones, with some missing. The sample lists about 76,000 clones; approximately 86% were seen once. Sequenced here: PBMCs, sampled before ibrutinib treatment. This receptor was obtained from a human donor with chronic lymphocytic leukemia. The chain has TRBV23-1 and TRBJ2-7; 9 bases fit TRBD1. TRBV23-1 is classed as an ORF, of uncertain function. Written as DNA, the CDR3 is TGCGCCAGCAGTCAATGGGGACAGGGTTGTCGTGAGCAGTACTTC. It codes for CASSQWGQGCREQYF.